This T cell receptor (beta chain) was recovered during a study of shared clonotypes between healthy human individuals. Whole-study results and caveats: Generally, naive subsets came out with larger estimated richness than memory subsets.

Naive CD8 cells lacked CD45RO, underwent positive selection for CCR7 and left out terminally differentiated effector memory CD45RA+ cells. Repertoires were generated with immunoSEQ multiplex PCR, while TCRdb's copy carries only in-frame clones and drops some. In the table there are roughly 2.1 million clones, about 92% of which are singletons. Regarding this clone: Its cognate antigen is unknown.

Sequencing was carried out using naive CD8+ T cells from PBMCs. The sequence was collected from a man aged 18 to 29 in good health. Some clones in this sample may be carry-over from other donors' samples.

The CDR3 DNA is TGTGCCAGCAGCGTCAATGATAAAACTACAGGGGAGTGGGACTATGGCTACACCTTC. Translating gives CASSVNDKTTGEWDYGYTF. The V gene is TRBV2, the J gene TRBJ1-2, with 7 bases matching TRBD1. The trim removed 6 bases at V and 3 bases at J, leaving 22 bases unmatched. The CDR3 is 19 amino acids. Germline V gene data show CDR1 as SNHLY and CDR2 as FYNNEI. Supplemented by reference TRBV2 and TRBJ1-2, the full variable domain reads EPEVTQTPSHQVTQMGQEVILRCVPISNHLYFYWYRQILGQKVEFLVSFYNNEISEKSEIFDDQFSVERPDGSNFTLKIRSTKLEDSAMYFCASSVNDKTTGEWDYGYTFGSGTRLTVV.